What follows describes a single T cell receptor beta chain. Its antigen is undetermined. TCRdb reprocessed the RT-PCR reads with MiXCR, giving one entry per CDR3 protein. The sample includes over 450,000 distinct CDR3 sequences, over 10% of them seen just once. V lost 2 bases, J lost 4 bases, and 4 bases stayed unmatched. The CDR3 runs 14 residues. The germline gives CDR1 SNHLY, CDR2 FYNNEI. These data come from a study of response to subunit inactivated influenza vaccine. General observations from the study: The study's authors posited that every seasonal influenza vaccination enlists few new T cells.

The specimen was PBMCs from blood, collected 35 to 45 days after vaccination. The rearrangement uses TRBV2 and TRBJ1-1; 7 bases agree with TRBD1. This receptor was identified in a man in his forties or fifties who received an inactivated influenza vaccine. As DNA, the CDR3 is TGTGCCAGCAGTGAAACAGGGGACAGCACTGAAGCTTTCTTT. Amino acids: CASSETGDSTEAFF.